This record covers a single T cell receptor beta chain. No antigen is known for it. These data originate in a study of cytomegalovirus exposure and HLA in healthy donors. Study context: Samples from HLA-typed donors yielded about 85 million unique TCRs in an early data release.

Study-level points and caveats: Accounts indicate the classifier identified cytomegalovirus status with strong specificity and sensitivity. Among the sequence variants, a highly shared cluster was likely an artifact of sequencing.

Germline V lookup: CDR1 SGHTA, CDR2 FQGNSA. The V end was cut by 1 base, the J end by 1 base, with 14 bases between. This CDR3 is 16 amino acids long. The PCR contained 60 Vbeta and 13 Jbeta primers. Produced via immunoSEQ multiplex PCR; TCRdb's table is partial and in-frame only. Of 170,000 or so clones listed, under 85% are singletons. J is TRBJ2-7 and V is TRBV7-2; maybe TRBD2 (6 bases). This receptor was taken from a man aged 50 to 59 in good health and CMV-seronegative. Material for sequencing was PBMCs. CDR3 in amino acids: CASSLDAGTPSYEQYF. In DNA form, the CDR3 reads TGTGCCAGCAGCTTAGATGCGGGGACCCCTTCCTACGAGCAGTACTTC.